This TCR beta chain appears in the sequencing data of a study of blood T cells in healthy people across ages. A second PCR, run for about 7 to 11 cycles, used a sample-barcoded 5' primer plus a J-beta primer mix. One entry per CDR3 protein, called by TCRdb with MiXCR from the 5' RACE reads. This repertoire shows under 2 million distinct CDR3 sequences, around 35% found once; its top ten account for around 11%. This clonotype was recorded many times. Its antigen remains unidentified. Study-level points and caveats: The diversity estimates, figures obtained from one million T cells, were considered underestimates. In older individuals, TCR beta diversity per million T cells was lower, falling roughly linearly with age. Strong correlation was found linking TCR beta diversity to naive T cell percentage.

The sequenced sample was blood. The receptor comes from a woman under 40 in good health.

For the CDR3, the DNA is TGTGCCAGCAGCGACCGGGACAGGGGCGGCTATGGCTACACCTTC. The encoded protein is CASSDRDRGGYGYTF. The chain carries TRBV7-9 and TRBJ1-2, with 10 bases aligning to TRBD1. J lost 4 bases, V lost 5 bases, and 7 bases had no gene match. Germline-derived CDR1 and CDR2 are SEHNR and FQNEAQ (reference sequence). The CDR3 consists of 15 residues.